A single sample is the source of the 14 T cell receptor beta chains below, sequenced in a study of CD4+ T cells in melanoma. Profiled with immunoSEQ multiplex PCR; TCRdb holds only in-frame clones, not every one. The sample consists of about 140,000 clones, roughly 91% of them appearing once. The source is a human donor with melanoma.

The table lists this clone with a few counts. V usage is TRBV4-2 and J usage is TRBJ2-7, with no clear D. Germline CDR1 is LGHNA and CDR2 is YNFKEQ. V lost 5 bases and J lost 5, with 10 bases in between. The CDR3 loop spans 12 amino acids. CDR3 region: CASSVPDHEQYF. CDR3 DNA sequence: TGTGCCAGCAGCGTCCCAGACCACGAGCAGTACTTC.

In this sample, this clone turned up once. The rearrangement links TRBV6-5 to TRBJ2-7; maybe TRBD1 (5 bases). Trimming left V 5 bases short and J 3 bases short, with 14 bases between. Per germline, CDR1 MNHEY and CDR2 SVGAGI. CDR3 length: 14 residues. The CDR3 loop reads CASSLGTGVYEQYF. The CDR3 DNA reads as TGTGCCAGCAGTCTCGGCACAGGCGTCTACGAGCAGTACTTC.

The V and J genes are TRBV25-1 and TRBJ1-2; D is unresolved. CDR1 MGHDK and CDR2 SYGVNS come from the germline V gene. The CDR3 runs to 12 residues. Trimming cost V 6 bases and J 6 bases, with 11 bases left between them. The CDR3 is CASRGRQHGYTF. The CDR3 bases are TGTGCCAGCAGGGGGAGGCAACATGGCTACACCTTC.

The genes are TRBV11-2 and TRBJ2-2, with D possibly TRBD2 on 6 matching bases. V lost 5 bases, J lost 4 bases, and 17 bases lay in between. This CDR3 has 16 amino acids. Germline CDR1 SGHAT, CDR2 FQNNGV. CDR3 nucleotides: TGTGCCAGCAGCCCGCCGGACTACCCAAGCACCGGGGAGCTGTTTTTT. It encodes CASSPPDYPSTGELFF.

The chain couples TRBV6-5 to TRBJ1-1, with TRBD1 identical over 8 bases. Germline CDR1 MNHEY, CDR2 SVGAGI. The CDR3 covers 14 residues. J was trimmed by 7 bases and V by 0 bases; bases with no gene match: 4. The CDR3: CASSYSWGTGEAFF. In nucleotides, the CDR3 is TGTGCCAGCAGTTACTCATGGGGGACAGGTGAAGCTTTCTTT.

Only one count was recorded for this clone. The genes are TRBV7-2 and TRBJ2-5; 9 nucleotides match TRBD2. This CDR3 spans 15 amino acids. Unmatched junction bases numbered 2, after V lost 1 base and J lost 2 bases. Germline values: CDR1 SGHTA, CDR2 FQGNSA. The CDR3 loop reads CASSLVRGGQETQYF. The CDR3 region has the DNA TGTGCCAGCAGCTTAGTGCGGGGGGGACAAGAGACCCAGTACTTC.

V and J are TRBV2 and TRBJ1-1; D unclear. V was pared by 7 bases and J by 0 bases, with 9 bases between. Germline CDR1 is SNHLY and CDR2 is FYNNEI. The CDR3 contains 13 residues. The CDR3 nucleotides are TGTGCCAGCATGGCCGCGATGAACACTGAAGCTTTCTTT. This translates into CASMAAMNTEAFF.

J is TRBJ2-2 and V is TRBV11-3; D possibly corresponds to TRBD2 (5 bases). The CDR3 is 14 amino acids. V was trimmed by 6 bases and J by 6 bases, leaving 14 bases between them. The germline V gene has CDR1 SGHNT and CDR2 YENEEA. Here the CDR3 reads CASSLIPGAGELFF. In nucleotides, the CDR3 is TGTGCCAGCAGTCTCATCCCCGGGGCCGGGGAGCTGTTTTTT.

About this clone: One end of the junction is discordant with germline, which a read error may explain. This rearrangement joins TRBV7-7 to TRBJ2-3; D not resolved. Germline CDR1 and CDR2: SSHAT and FNYEAQ (reference sequence). The CDR3 runs 15 residues. CDR3 sequence (DNA): TGTGCTAGCAGCTTAACCCCAGCTAGCACAGATACGCAGTATTTT. Its protein is CASSLTPASTDTQYF.

The chain recombines TRBV27 with TRBJ2-6; TRBD2 matches 9 bases. This CDR3 contains 17 residues. The J segment lost 0 bases and the V segment lost 2 bases, leaving 2 bases of the junction unmatched. Germline V gene data show CDR1 as MNHEY and CDR2 as SMNVEV (reference sequence). The CDR3 spells CASSLAGGVSGANVLTF. CDR3 bases: TGTGCCAGCAGTTTAGCGGGGGGGGTCTCTGGGGCCAACGTCCTGACTTTC. Based on the CDR3 plus reference TRBV27 and TRBJ2-6, the full variable domain is EAQVTQNPRYLITVTGKKLTVTCSQNMNHEYMSWYRQDPGLGLRQIYYSMNVEVTDKGDVPEGYKVSRKEKRNFPLILESPSPNQTSLYFCASSLAGGVSGANVLTFGAGSRLTVL.

The chain employs TRBV7-3 and TRBJ1-2; no firm D call. Trimming left V 5 bases short and J 6 bases short, with 13 bases between. This CDR3 region has 13 residues. Germline V lookup: CDR1 SGHTA, CDR2 FQGTGA. CDR3 amino acids: CASSPNGDNGYTF. DNA of the CDR3: TGTGCCAGCAGCCCAAATGGGGATAATGGCTACACCTTC.

The rearrangement joins TRBV15 to TRBJ2-3, with a tentative D call TRBD1 (7 bases). Looked up from germline, CDR1 is LNHNV and CDR2 is YYDKDF (reference sequence). The V gene lost 8 bases and the J gene lost 1 base, with 19 bases spanning the gap. The CDR3 sequence is 16 residues long. CDR3 protein: CATATYGRGGTDTQYF. The CDR3 nucleotides are TGTGCCACCGCCACTTACGGCAGGGGGGGCACAGATACGCAGTATTTT.

J is TRBJ2-2 and V is TRBV7-9; 10 bases agree with TRBD1. The ends lost 7 bases at V and 7 bases at J; junction bases unmatched: 12. This CDR3 spans 16 amino acids. Germline CDR1 reads SEHNR; CDR2 reads FQNEAQ (reference sequence). The CDR3 reads CASTTDGTGEGGELFF. In DNA form, the CDR3 reads TGTGCCAGCACCACGGACGGGACAGGGGAAGGCGGGGAGCTGTTTTTT.

The V and J genes are TRBV6-1 and TRBJ1-4, with no clear D. The germline CDR1 and CDR2 sequences are MNHNS and SASEGT. V was cut by 5 bases and J by 6 bases, with 10 bases left in between. The CDR3 has 13 residues. CDR3 amino acids: CASSRTVHEKLFF. The CDR3 nucleotides are TGTGCCAGCAGTCGGACGGTCCATGAAAAACTGTTTTTT.